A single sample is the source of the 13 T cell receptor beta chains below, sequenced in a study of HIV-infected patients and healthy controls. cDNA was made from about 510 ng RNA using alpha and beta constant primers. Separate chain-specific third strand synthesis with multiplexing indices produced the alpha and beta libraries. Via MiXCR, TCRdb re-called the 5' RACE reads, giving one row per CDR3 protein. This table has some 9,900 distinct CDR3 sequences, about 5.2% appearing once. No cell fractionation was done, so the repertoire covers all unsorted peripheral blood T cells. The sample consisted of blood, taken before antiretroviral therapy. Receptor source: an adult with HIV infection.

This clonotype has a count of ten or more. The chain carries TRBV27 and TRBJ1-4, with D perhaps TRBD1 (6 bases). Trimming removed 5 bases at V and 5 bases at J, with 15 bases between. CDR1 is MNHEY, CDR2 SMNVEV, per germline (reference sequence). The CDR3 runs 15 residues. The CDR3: CASSRTGYLNEKLFF. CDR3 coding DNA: TGTGCCAGCAGTCGCACAGGGTATTTAAATGAAAAACTGTTTTTT.

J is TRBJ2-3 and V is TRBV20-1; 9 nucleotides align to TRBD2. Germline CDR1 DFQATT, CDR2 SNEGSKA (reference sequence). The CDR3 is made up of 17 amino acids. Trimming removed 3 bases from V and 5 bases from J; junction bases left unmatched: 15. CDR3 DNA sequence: TGCAGTGCTAGCCCACCGACTAGCGGTTACGGGGAAGATACGCAGTATTTT. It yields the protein CSASPPTSGYGEDTQYF.

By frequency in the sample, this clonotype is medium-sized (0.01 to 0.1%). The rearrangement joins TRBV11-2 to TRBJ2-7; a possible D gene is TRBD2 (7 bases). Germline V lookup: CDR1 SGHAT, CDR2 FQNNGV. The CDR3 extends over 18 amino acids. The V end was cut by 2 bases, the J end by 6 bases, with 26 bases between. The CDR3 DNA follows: TGTGCCAGCAGCTTATCCGCCCCCAACCGGGACGGGGGGCTCGAGCAGTACTTC. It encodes CASSLSAPNRDGGLEQYF.

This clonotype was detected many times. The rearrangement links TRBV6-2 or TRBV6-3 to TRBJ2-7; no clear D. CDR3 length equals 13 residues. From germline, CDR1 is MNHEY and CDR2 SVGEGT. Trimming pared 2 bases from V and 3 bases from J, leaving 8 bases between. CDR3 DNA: TGTGCCAGCAGTTACACTACCCTCTACGAGCAGTACTTC. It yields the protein CASSYTTLYEQYF.

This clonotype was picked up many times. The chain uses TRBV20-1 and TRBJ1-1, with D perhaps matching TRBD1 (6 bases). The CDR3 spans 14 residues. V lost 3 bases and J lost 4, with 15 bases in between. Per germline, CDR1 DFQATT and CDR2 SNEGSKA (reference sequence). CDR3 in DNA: TGCAGTGCTAGCGGAGGGGGGGCGGCCACTGAAGCTTTCTTT. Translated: CSASGGGAATEAFF.

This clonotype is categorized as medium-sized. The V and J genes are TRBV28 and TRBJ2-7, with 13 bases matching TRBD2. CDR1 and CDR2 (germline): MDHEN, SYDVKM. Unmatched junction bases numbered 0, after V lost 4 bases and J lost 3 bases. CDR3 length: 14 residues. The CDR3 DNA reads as TGTGCCAGCAGTTGGACTAGCGGGGGCTACGAGCAGTACTTC. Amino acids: CASSWTSGGYEQYF.

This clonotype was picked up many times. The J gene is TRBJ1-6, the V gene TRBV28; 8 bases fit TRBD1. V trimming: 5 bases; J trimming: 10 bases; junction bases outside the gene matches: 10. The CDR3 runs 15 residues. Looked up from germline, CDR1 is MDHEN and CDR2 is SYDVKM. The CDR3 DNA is TGTGCCAGCAGTGCGTCGGACAGGGTTACATCACCCCTCCACTTT. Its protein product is CASSASDRVTSPLHF. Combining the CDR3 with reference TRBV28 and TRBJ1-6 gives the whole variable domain DVKVTQSSRYLVKRTGEKVFLECVQDMDHENMFWYRQDPGLGLRLIYFSYDVKMKEKGDIPEGYSVSREKKERFSLILESASTNQTSMYLCASSASDRVTSPLHFGNGTRLTVT.

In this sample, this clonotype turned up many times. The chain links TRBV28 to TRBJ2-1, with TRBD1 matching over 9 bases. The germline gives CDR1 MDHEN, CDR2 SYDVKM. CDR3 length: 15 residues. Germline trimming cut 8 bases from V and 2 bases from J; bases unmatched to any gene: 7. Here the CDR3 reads CASRMTGGTYNEQFF. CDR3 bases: TGTGCCAGCCGTATGACAGGGGGGACCTACAATGAGCAGTTCTTC.

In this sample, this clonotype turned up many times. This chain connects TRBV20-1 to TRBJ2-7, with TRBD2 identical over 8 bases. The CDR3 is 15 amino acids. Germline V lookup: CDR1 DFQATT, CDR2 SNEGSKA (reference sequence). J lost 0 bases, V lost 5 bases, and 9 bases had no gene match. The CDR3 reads CSARGERESSYEQYF. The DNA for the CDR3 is TGCAGTGCTCGGGGGGAGCGGGAGAGCTCCTACGAGCAGTACTTC.

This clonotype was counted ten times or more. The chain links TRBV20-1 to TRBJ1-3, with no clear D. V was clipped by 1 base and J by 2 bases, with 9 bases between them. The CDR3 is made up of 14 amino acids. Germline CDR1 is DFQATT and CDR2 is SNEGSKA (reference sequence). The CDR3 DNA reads TGCAGTGCTAGAGTAACCGGGACTGGAAACACCATATATTTT. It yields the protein CSARVTGTGNTIYF.

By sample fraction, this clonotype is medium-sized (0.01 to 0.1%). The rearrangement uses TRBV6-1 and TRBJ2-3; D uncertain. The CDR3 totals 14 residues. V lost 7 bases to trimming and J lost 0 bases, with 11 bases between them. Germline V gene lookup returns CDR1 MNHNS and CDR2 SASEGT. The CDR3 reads CASNSQLSTDTQYF. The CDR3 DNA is TGTGCCAGCAATTCCCAGTTAAGCACAGATACGCAGTATTTT.

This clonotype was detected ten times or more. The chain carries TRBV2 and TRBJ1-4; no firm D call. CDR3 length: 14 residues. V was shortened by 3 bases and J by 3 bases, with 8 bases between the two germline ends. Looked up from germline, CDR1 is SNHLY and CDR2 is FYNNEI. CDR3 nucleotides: TGTGCCAGCAGTGAGAACGGAGCTAATGAAAAACTGTTTTTT. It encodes CASSENGANEKLFF.

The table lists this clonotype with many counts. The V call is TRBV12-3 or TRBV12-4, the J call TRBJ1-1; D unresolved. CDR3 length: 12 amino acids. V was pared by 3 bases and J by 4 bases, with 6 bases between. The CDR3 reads CASSFGTTEAFF. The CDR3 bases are TGTGCCAGCAGTTTCGGTACCACTGAAGCTTTCTTT.